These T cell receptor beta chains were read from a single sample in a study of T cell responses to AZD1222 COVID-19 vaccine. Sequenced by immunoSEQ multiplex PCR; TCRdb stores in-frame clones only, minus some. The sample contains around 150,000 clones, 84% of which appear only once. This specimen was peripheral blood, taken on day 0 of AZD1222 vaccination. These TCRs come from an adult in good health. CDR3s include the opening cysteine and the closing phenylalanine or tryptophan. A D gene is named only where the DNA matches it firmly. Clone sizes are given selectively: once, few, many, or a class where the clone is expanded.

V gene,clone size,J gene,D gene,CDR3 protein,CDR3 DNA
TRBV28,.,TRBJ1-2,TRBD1,CASSTPGGSGYTF,TGTGCCAGCAGTACCCCAGGGGGCTCTGGCTACACCTTC
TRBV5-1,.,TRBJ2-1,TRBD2,CASSTSGGRNEQFF,TGCGCCAGCAGCACTAGCGGGGGGCGGAATGAGCAGTTCTTC
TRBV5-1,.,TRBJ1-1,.,CASSLGELVNTEAFF,TGCGCCAGCAGCTTGGGAGAATTGGTGAACACTGAAGCTTTCTTT
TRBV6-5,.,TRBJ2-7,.,CAIEGDGLSYEQYF,TGTGCCATTGAGGGGGACGGATTGTCCTACGAGCAGTACTTC
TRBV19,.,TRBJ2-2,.,CASSPRGGSMDTGELFF,TGTGCCAGTAGTCCCCGGGGTGGTTCCATGGACACCGGGGAGCTGTTTTTT
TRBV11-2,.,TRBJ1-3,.,CASSSISFSGNTIYF,TGTGCCAGCAGCTCCATCAGCTTCTCTGGAAACACCATATATTTT
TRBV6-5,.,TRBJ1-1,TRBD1,CASSLTGETTEAFF,TGTGCCAGCAGCCTTACAGGGGAAACCACTGAAGCTTTCTTT
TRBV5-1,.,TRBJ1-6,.,CASSSGGANNSPLHF,TGCGCCAGCAGCTCGGGTGGGGCCAATAATTCACCCCTCCACTTT
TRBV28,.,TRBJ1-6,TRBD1,CASNVGGAWNSPLHF,TGTGCCAGCAACGTAGGGGGCGCGTGGAATTCACCCCTCCACTTT
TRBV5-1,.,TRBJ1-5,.,CAIQREDPGHRGQPQHF,TGCGCCATCCAGAGAGAGGACCCAGGACATCGTGGTCAGCCCCAGCATTTT
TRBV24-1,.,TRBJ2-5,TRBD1,CATSEPGTGRETQYF,TGTGCCACCAGTGAACCCGGGACAGGGAGAGAGACCCAGTACTTC
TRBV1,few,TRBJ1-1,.,CTSSQEGARNTEAFF,TGCACCAGCAGCCAAGAGGGAGCCAGGAACACTGAAGCTTTCTTT
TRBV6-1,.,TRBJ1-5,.,CASSESGAQHF,TGTGCCAGCAGTGAATCAGGAGCCCAGCATTTT
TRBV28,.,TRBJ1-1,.,CASESEGGRTEAFF,TGTGCCAGCGAGTCGGAGGGTGGAAGGACTGAAGCTTTCTTT
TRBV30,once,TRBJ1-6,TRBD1,CASKFTGGSSPLHF,TGTGCCTCGAAATTCACAGGGGGATCTTCACCCCTCCACTTT
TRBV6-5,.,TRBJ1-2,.,CASSMKFSNYGYTF,TGTGCCAGCAGTATGAAATTCTCTAACTATGGCTACACCTTC
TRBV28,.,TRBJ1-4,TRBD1,CASRGRTGGTTNEKLFF,TGTGCCAGCAGGGGCCGGACAGGGGGAACAACTAATGAAAAACTGTTTTTT
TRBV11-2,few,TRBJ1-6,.,CASSLMSGEGGSPLHF,TGTGCCAGCAGCTTAATGTCCGGAGAAGGGGGTTCACCCCTCCACTTT
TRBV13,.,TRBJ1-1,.,CASSLMGNTEAFF,TGTGCCAGCAGCTTAATGGGGAACACTGAAGCTTTCTTT
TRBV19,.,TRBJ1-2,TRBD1,CASSADRFYGYTF,TGTGCCAGTAGTGCGGACAGGTTTTATGGCTACACCTTC
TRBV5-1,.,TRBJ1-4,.,CASSLEGWSNEKLFF,TGCGCCAGCAGCTTGGAGGGATGGTCTAATGAAAAACTGTTTTTT
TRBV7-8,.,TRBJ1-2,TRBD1,CASSLAGDSLYGYTF,TGTGCCAGCAGCTTAGCAGGGGACAGCCTCTATGGCTACACCTTC
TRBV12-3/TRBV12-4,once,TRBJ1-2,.,CASSLALGYGYTF,TGTGCCAGCAGTTTAGCGTTAGGCTATGGCTACACCTTC
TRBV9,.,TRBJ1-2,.,CASSRRGGFNRYTF,TGTGCCAGCAGCCGTAGAGGGGGGTTTAATCGCTACACCTTC
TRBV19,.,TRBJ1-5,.,CASSLYLNSNQPQHF,TGTGCCAGTAGTTTATATCTTAATAGCAATCAGCCCCAGCATTTT
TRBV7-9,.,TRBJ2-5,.,CASSLEADQETQYF,TGTGCCAGCAGCTTGGAAGCGGACCAAGAGACCCAGTACTTC
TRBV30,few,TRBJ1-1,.,CASTMGVANTEAFF,TGTGCCTCTACTATGGGGGTCGCGAACACTGAAGCTTTCTTT
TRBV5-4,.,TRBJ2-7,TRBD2,CASSLEAGGPLEQYF,TGTGCCAGCAGCTTGGAAGCGGGGGGACCCCTCGAGCAGTACTTC
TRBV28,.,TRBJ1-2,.,CASISLVSRGLTNYGYTF,TGTGCCAGCATTAGTCTAGTCAGCAGGGGACTTACTAACTATGGCTACACCTTC
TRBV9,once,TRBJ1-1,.,CASSHTRGVGNTEAFF,TGTGCCAGCAGCCACACTAGGGGGGTAGGGAACACTGAAGCTTTCTTT
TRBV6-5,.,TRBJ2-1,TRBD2,CASTIAGGYEQFF,TGTGCCAGCACAATAGCGGGGGGGTACGAGCAGTTCTTC
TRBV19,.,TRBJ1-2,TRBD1,CASSPRGQGKGYGYTF,TGTGCCAGTAGTCCCCGGGGACAGGGGAAGGGCTATGGCTACACCTTC
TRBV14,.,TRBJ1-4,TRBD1,CASSRRGLGEKLFF,TGTGCCAGCAGCCGCAGGGGGCTTGGTGAAAAACTGTTTTTT
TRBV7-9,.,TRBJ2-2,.,CASRTGTQNTGELFF,TGTGCCAGCAGGACCGGGACACAGAACACCGGGGAGCTGTTTTTT
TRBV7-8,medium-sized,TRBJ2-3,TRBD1,CASSTWTGTYTDTQYF,TGTGCCAGCAGCACCTGGACAGGGACCTACACAGATACGCAGTATTTT
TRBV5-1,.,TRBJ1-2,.,CASSLEGPRSF,TGCGCCAGCAGCTTGGAAGGGCCCAGAAGCTTC
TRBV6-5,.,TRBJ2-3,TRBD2,CASTRAGHTDTQYF,TGTGCCAGCACCCGAGCGGGGCACACAGATACGCAGTATTTT
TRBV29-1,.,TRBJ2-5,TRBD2,CSVAGLAGDQETQYF,TGCAGCGTCGCTGGACTAGCGGGTGACCAAGAGACCCAGTACTTC
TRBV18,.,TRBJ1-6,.,CASSLGELSPLHF,TGTGCCAGCTCACTGGGGGAACTTTCACCCCTCCACTTT
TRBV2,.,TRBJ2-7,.,CASSGYRSYEQYF,TGTGCCAGCAGTGGGTATCGCTCCTACGAGCAGTACTTC
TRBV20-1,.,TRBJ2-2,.,CSASPPSRTGELFF,TGCAGTGCTAGTCCACCGAGCCGGACCGGGGAGCTGTTTTTT
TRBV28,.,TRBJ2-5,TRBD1,CASSLRQGTEETQYF,TGTGCCAGCAGTTTGCGACAGGGGACCGAAGAGACCCAGTACTTC
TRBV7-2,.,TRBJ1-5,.,CASSLGRGPAQPQHF,TGTGCCAGCAGCTTAGGTCGGGGACCCGCTCAGCCCCAGCATTTT
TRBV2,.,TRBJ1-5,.,CASSGRREAQPQHF,TGTGCCAGCAGTGGGCGCAGGGAAGCTCAGCCCCAGCATTTT
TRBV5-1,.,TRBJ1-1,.,CASSPAQGLLGAFF,TGCGCCAGCAGCCCAGCACAGGGTCTTTTGGGAGCTTTCTTT
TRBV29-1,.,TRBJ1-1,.,CSGTPLNTEAFF,TGCAGCGGGACACCGCTGAACACTGAAGCTTTCTTT